This paragraph reports one T cell receptor beta chain. The source of the sample is a study of T cells in tumors after PD-1 blockade. Produced via immunoSEQ multiplex PCR; TCRdb's table is partial and in-frame only. This sample has 7,500 to 9,000 clones, with 55% to 75% found just once. Germline CDR1 is SGHNT and CDR2 is YENEEA. V was clipped by 4 bases and J by 3 bases; unmatched bases: 2. This CDR3 spans 13 amino acids. This receptor was obtained from a human donor with basal cell carcinoma. The J gene is TRBJ1-1, the V gene TRBV11-3; 7 bases match TRBD1. Sequenced material: tumor tissue, taken after anti-PD-1 treatment. The CDR3 region has the DNA TGTGCCAGCAGCTACGACAGGGACACTGAAGCTTTCTTT. It encodes CASSYDRDTEAFF.